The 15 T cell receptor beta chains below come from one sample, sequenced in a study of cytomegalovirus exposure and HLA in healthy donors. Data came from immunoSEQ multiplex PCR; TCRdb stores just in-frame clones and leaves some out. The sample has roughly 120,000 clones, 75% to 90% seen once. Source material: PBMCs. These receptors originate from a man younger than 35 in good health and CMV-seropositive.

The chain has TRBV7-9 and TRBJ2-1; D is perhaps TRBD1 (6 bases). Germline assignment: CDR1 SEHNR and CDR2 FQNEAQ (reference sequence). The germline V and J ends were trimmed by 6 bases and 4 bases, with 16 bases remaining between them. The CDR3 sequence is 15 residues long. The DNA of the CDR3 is TGTGCCAGCAGTTCTACAGGGAGTGTTTACAATGAGCAGTTCTTC. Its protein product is CASSSTGSVYNEQFF.

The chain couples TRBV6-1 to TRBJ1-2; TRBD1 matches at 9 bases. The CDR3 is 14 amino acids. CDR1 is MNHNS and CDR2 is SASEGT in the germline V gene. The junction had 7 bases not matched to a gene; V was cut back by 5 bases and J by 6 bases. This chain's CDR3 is CASSPRDRADGYTF. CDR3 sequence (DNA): TGTGCCAGCAGTCCCCGGGACAGGGCAGATGGCTACACCTTC.

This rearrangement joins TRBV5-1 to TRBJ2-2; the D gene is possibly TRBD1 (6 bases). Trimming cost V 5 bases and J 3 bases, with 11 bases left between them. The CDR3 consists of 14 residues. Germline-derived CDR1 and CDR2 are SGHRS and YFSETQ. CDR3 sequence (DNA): TGCGCCAGCAGTAAACAGGGAGACACCGGGGAGCTGTTTTTT. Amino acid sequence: CASSKQGDTGELFF.

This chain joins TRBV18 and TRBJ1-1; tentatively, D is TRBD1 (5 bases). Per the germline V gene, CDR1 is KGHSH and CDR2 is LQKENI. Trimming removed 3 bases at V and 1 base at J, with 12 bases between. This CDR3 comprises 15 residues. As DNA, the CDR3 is TGTGCCAGCTCACCTACGAGTCAGGGGAACACTGAAGCTTTCTTT. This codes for CASSPTSQGNTEAFF.

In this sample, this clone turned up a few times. CDR3 nucleotide sequence: TGCAGCGTTGTTGGGACAGGATACGAGCAGTACTTC. Residues: CSVVGTGYEQYF. The genes are TRBV29-1 and TRBJ2-7, with 8 bases matching TRBD1. The CDR3 consists of 12 residues. Germline loops: CDR1 SQVTM, CDR2 ANQGSEA. V lost 4 bases, J lost 4 bases, and 3 bases stayed unmatched.

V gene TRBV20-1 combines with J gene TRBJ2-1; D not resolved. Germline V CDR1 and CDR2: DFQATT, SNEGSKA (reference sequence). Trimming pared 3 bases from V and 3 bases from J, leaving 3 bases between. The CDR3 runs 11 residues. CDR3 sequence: CSASGYNEQFF. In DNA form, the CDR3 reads TGCAGTGCTAGCGGCTACAATGAGCAGTTCTTC.

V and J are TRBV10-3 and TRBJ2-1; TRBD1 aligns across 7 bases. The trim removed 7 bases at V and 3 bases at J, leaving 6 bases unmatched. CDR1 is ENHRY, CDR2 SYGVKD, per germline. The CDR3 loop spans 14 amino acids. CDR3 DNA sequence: TGTGCCATCACCCTAGGACAGGTCTACAATGAGCAGTTCTTC. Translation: CAITLGQVYNEQFF.

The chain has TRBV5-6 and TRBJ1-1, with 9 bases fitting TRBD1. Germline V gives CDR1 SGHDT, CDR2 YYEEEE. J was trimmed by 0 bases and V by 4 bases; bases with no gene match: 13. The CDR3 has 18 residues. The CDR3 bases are TGTGCCAGCAGCCCGGGTCCCGGGACAGGGATGATGAACACTGAAGCTTTCTTT. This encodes CASSPGPGTGMMNTEAFF.

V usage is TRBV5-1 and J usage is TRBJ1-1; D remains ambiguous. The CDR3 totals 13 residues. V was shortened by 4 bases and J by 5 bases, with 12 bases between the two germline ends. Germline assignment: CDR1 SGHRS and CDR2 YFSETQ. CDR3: CASSLILRTEAFF. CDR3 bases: TGCGCCAGCAGCCTTATTTTGAGGACTGAAGCTTTCTTT.

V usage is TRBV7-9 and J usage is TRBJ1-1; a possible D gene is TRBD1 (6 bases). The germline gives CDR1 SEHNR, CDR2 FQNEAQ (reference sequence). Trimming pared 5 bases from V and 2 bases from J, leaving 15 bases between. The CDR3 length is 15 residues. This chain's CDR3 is CASSPTGSKNTEAFF. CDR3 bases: TGTGCCAGCAGCCCAACAGGGTCCAAAAACACTGAAGCTTTCTTT.

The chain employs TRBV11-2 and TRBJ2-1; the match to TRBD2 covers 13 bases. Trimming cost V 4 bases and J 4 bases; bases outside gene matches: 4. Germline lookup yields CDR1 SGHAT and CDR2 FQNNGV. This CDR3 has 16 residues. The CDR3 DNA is TGTGCCAGCAGCTCCCGGACTAGCGGGGGATACAATGAGCAGTTCTTC. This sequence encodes CASSSRTSGGYNEQFF.

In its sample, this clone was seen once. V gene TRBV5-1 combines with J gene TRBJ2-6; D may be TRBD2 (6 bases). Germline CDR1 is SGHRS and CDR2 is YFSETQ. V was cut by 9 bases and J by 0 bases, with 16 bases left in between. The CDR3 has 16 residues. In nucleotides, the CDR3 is TGCGCCACCGCGGGGCAGGGTCCCTCTGGGGCCAACGTCCTGACTTTC. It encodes CATAGQGPSGANVLTF.

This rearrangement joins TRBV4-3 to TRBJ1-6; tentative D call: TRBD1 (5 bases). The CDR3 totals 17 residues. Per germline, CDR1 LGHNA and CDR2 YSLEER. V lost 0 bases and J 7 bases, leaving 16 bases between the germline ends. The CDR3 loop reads CASSQDSTDRGNSPLHF. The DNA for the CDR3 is TGCGCCAGCAGCCAAGATTCTACCGACAGAGGAAATTCACCCCTCCACTTT.

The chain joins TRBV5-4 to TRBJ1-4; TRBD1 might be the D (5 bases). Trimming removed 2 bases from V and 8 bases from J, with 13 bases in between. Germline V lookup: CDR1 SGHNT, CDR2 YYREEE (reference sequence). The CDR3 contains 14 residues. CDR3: CASSFWGDSEKLFF. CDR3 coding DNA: TGTGCCAGCAGCTTTTGGGGGGATAGCGAAAAACTGTTTTTT.

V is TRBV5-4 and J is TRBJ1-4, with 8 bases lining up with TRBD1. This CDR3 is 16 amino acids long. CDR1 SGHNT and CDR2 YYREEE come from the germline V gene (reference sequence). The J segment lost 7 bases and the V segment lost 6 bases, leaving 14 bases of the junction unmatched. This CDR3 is CASTVGSGQGGEKLFF. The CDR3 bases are TGTGCCAGCACCGTAGGAAGTGGACAGGGAGGTGAAAAACTGTTTTTT.